The clone carrying this T cell receptor (beta chain) was counted once. Specified treatment: about 20 received Ad26.COV2.S at low or high dose, single or two shots; 5 received placebo; per-sample allocation not given. Each sample was drawn 63 days after the first injection (of vaccine or placebo). This entry is derived from a study of Ad26.COV2.S vaccination and SARS-CoV-2 variants. Using immunoSEQ multiplex PCR, the repertoire was profiled, and TCRdb retains in-frame clones only, with some absent. The sample includes just over 350,000 clones, 70% to 90% seen only once; the top ten take about 3.3%. The CDR3 loop spans 15 amino acids. With 4 bases removed from V and 1 base from J, the gap between germline ends came to 14 bases. Germline CDR1 SGHRS, CDR2 YFSETQ.

The chain employs TRBV5-1 and TRBJ1-1; D might be TRBD1 (6 bases). The specimen comprised peripheral blood, sampled in a trial of Ad26.COV2.S vaccine versus placebo. The receptor comes from a person aged 18 to 65 who received the Ad26.COV2.S COVID-19 vaccine or a placebo. The CDR3 reads CASSVQGQGNTEAFF. The CDR3, as DNA: TGCGCCAGCAGCGTACAGGGTCAGGGGAACACTGAAGCTTTCTTT.